Shown below are 30 T cell receptor beta chains from a single sample sequenced in a study of PD-1 blockade in classical Hodgkin lymphoma. Data came from immunoSEQ multiplex PCR; TCRdb stores just in-frame clones and leaves some out. The repertoire holds about 21,000 clones, with 70% to 80% as singletons. Relapses following autologous stem cell transplantation were seen in all patients, with brentuximab vedotin exposure varying. Material: peripheral blood mononuclear cells (PBMCs), obtained at baseline. The receptors were sampled from a human donor with classical Hodgkin lymphoma.

This clone appeared once. The chain uses TRBV19 and TRBJ2-5; D gene uncertain. The germline V gene encodes CDR1 LNHDA and CDR2 SQIVND (reference sequence). The CDR3 extends over 14 amino acids. Trimming shortened V by 5 bases and J by 5 bases, and 15 bases separated the two germline ends. The CDR3 spells CASSPSTGRETQYF. The DNA of the CDR3 is TGTGCCAGTAGTCCCTCCACCGGGCGGGAGACCCAGTACTTC.

This chain uses TRBV9 with TRBJ2-5; 13 bases align to TRBD2. The V gene end was trimmed by 4 bases and the J gene end by 4 bases; junction bases not matched to a gene: 7. Looked up from germline, CDR1 is SGDLS and CDR2 is YYNGEE. This CDR3 contains 16 residues. The chain's CDR3 is CASSPQLAGGPETQYF. CDR3 sequence (DNA): TGTGCCAGCAGCCCTCAACTAGCGGGGGGGCCAGAGACCCAGTACTTC.

The CDR3 loop reads CASSVRDRGNQPQHF. Written as DNA, the CDR3 is TGTGCCAGCAGTGTGCGGGACAGGGGGAATCAGCCCCAGCATTTT. The rearrangement links TRBV25-1 to TRBJ1-5, with 11 bases lining up with TRBD1. With 4 bases clipped from V and 4 bases from J, the junction kept 3 bases outside the gene matches. The CDR3 runs to 15 residues. CDR1 MGHDK and CDR2 SYGVNS come from the germline V gene. Variable domain in full (rest from reference TRBV25-1 and TRBJ1-5): EADIYQTPRYLVIGTGKKITLECSQTMGHDKMYWYQQDPGMELHLIHYSYGVNSTEKGDLSSESTVSRIRTEHFPLTLESARPSHTSQYLCASSVRDRGNQPQHFGDGTRLSIL.

This clone was counted only a few times. J is TRBJ2-1 and V is TRBV12-5; 12 nucleotides match TRBD1. The CDR3 totals 20 residues. CDR1 and CDR2 (germline): LGHNT, FRNRAP. The J segment lost 4 bases and the V segment lost 0 bases, leaving 13 bases of the junction unmatched. The CDR3 sequence is CASGLVLSRDRGPGYNEQFF. DNA of the CDR3: TGTGCTAGTGGTTTGGTACTCTCCAGGGACAGGGGGCCGGGGTACAATGAGCAGTTCTTC.

The chain is built from TRBV19 and TRBJ2-1, with a weak D call TRBD2 (5 bases). Trimming left V 9 bases short and J 12 bases short, with 21 bases between. CDR3 length: 13 residues. From germline, CDR1 is LNHDA and CDR2 SQIVND (reference sequence). The CDR3 spells CASARESPDVQFF. The CDR3 DNA sequence: TGTGCCAGCGCCCGGGAATCCCCGGACGTGCAGTTCTTC.

This clone was seen only a few times. CDR3 nucleotides: TGTGCCAGCAGCGTAGGCGGCGGGACCACAGATACGCAGTATTTT. Amino acid sequence: CASSVGGGTTDTQYF. The genes are TRBV9 and TRBJ2-3; maybe TRBD2 (6 bases). Germline V gives CDR1 SGDLS, CDR2 YYNGEE. The V gene lost 0 bases and the J gene lost 2 bases, with 10 bases spanning the gap. The CDR3 is made up of 15 amino acids.

On this clone: The junction shows a germline mismatch at one end, possibly a read error. CDR3 residues: CASSLALAGSYEQYF. CDR3 in DNA: TGTGCCAGCAGCTTGGCGCTAGCAGGGAGCTACGAGCAGTACTTC. This rearrangement joins TRBV5-1 to TRBJ2-7, with D perhaps assigned TRBD1 or TRBD2 (5 bases each). This CDR3 is 15 amino acids long. From germline, CDR1 is SGHRS and CDR2 YFSETQ.

The chain links TRBV28 to TRBJ2-7, with D tentatively TRBD1 (6 bases). The CDR3 covers 13 residues. Deletions cut 4 bases from V and 3 bases from J, with 10 bases between. Germline V lookup: CDR1 MDHEN, CDR2 SYDVKM. The CDR3 is CASSSQGIYEQYF. CDR3 DNA: TGTGCCAGCAGTTCACAGGGTATCTACGAGCAGTACTTC. The full variable domain, its missing parts supplied by reference TRBV28 and TRBJ2-7, is DVKVTQSSRYLVKRTGEKVFLECVQDMDHENMFWYRQDPGLGLRLIYFSYDVKMKEKGDIPEGYSVSREKKERFSLILESASTNQTSMYLCASSSQGIYEQYFGPGTRLTVT.

This clone was seen only a few times. The chain recombines TRBV6-5 with TRBJ2-1, with unresolved D. The germline V gene encodes CDR1 MNHEY and CDR2 SVGAGI. Between the trimmed V and J ends, which lost 2 bases and 4 bases, there was a span of 6 bases. The CDR3 totals 13 residues. This CDR3 reads CASSYPRYNEQFF. Written as DNA, the CDR3 is TGTGCCAGCAGTTACCCCCGGTACAATGAGCAGTTCTTC.

The chain employs TRBV7-2 and TRBJ2-1; 11 nucleotides align to TRBD2. Germline V gene data show CDR1 as SGHTA and CDR2 as FQGNSA. The trim removed 5 bases at V and 8 bases at J, leaving 8 bases unmatched. The CDR3 spans 15 residues. In DNA, the CDR3 is TGTGCCAGCAGCCGTACTAGCGGGAGTATCGATGAGCAGTTCTTC. Protein: CASSRTSGSIDEQFF.

The chain has TRBV5-4 and TRBJ2-7; no clear D gene. V gave up 0 bases and J gave up 6 bases, with 16 bases separating them. Germline CDR1 reads SGHNT; CDR2 reads YYREEE (reference sequence). The CDR3 extends over 15 amino acids. The DNA for the CDR3 is TGTGCCAGCAGCTTGGACGTCCGGGCCGGTCGCGAGCAGTACTTC. This sequence encodes CASSLDVRAGREQYF.

This clone was detected only once. J is TRBJ1-1 and V is TRBV11-2, with 7 bases that match TRBD1. The CDR3 contains 14 residues. V shed 2 bases, J shed 4 bases, and the junction held 4 bases outside the gene matches. Germline V gene lookup returns CDR1 SGHAT and CDR2 FQNNGV. CDR3 DNA sequence: TGTGCCAGCAGCTTAAACAACAGGGGCACTGAAGCTTTCTTT. It yields the protein CASSLNNRGTEAFF.

This rearrangement joins TRBV6-9 to TRBJ2-7; possible D gene TRBD1, 6 bases. CDR1 and CDR2 from the germline V gene are MNHGY and SVAAGI. V lost 4 bases and J lost 5, with 12 bases in between. The CDR3 is made up of 13 amino acids. The CDR3 DNA follows: TGTGCCAGCAGTTTTTTGGGGGCCGACGAGCAGTACTTC. Protein product: CASSFLGADEQYF.

About this clone: One end of the junction is discordant with germline, which a read error may explain. V is TRBV2 and J is TRBJ2-1; a weak D match, TRBD1 (6 bases). This CDR3 comprises 15 residues. Per germline, CDR1 SNHLY and CDR2 FYNNEI. CDR3 sequence reads: CASIHLRTDGNGQFF. In nucleotides, the CDR3 is TGTGCCAGCATCCATTTACGGACAGACGGCAATGGGCAGTTCTTC.

This clone was detected only a few times. This chain joins TRBV29-1 and TRBJ2-1; tentatively, D is TRBD1 or TRBD2 (7 bases each). The germline V and J ends were trimmed by 0 bases and 6 bases, with 27 bases remaining between them. Looked up from germline, CDR1 is SQVTM and CDR2 is ANQGSEA. The CDR3 contains 19 residues. The CDR3 here is CSVEDPLRAGGGWINEQFF. The CDR3 DNA reads as TGCAGCGTTGAAGATCCACTGAGGGCAGGGGGAGGGTGGATCAATGAGCAGTTCTTC.

This chain links TRBV2 with TRBJ1-2; D is ambiguous. The CDR3 is 15 residues long. Germline assignment: CDR1 SNHLY and CDR2 FYNNEI. Trimming left V 1 base short and J 5 bases short, with 14 bases between. This CDR3 is CASSEVKGSGYGYTF. The CDR3 DNA follows: TGTGCCAGCAGTGAAGTTAAGGGATCGGGGTATGGCTACACCTTC.

This clone qualifies as medium-sized. The DNA of the CDR3 is TGTGCCAGCAGGCTAACAGGGTACGGCACTGAAGCTTTCTTT. This sequence encodes CASRLTGYGTEAFF. The chain recombines TRBV7-8 with TRBJ1-1; TRBD1 might be the D (6 bases). The CDR3 length is 14 residues. The germline CDR1 and CDR2 sequences are SGHVS and FQNEAQ. Trimming stripped 6 bases from V and 4 bases from J, with 15 bases between.

The chain has TRBV28 and TRBJ1-5, with D possibly being TRBD1 (5 bases). The V and J ends lost 5 bases and 6 bases respectively, with 20 bases between them. This CDR3 region has 16 residues. Germline CDR1 is MDHEN and CDR2 is SYDVKM. Here the CDR3 reads CASSQIGTQAGQPQHF. CDR3 bases: TGTGCCAGCAGTCAAATAGGTACACAGGCCGGTCAGCCCCAGCATTTT.

The V gene is TRBV19, the J gene TRBJ1-1; 8 bases map to TRBD1. V lost 6 bases and J lost 5; bases outside the gene matches: 8. The germline V gene has CDR1 LNHDA and CDR2 SQIVND (reference sequence). The CDR3 extends over 14 amino acids. The CDR3 is CASSQTGVETEAFF. DNA for the CDR3: TGTGCCAGTAGCCAGACAGGGGTCGAAACTGAAGCTTTCTTT.

V and J are TRBV2 and TRBJ1-1; no clear D. Per germline, CDR1 SNHLY and CDR2 FYNNEI. V dropped 1 base and J dropped 3 bases, with 9 bases sitting between them. This CDR3 region has 14 residues. CDR3 sequence: CASSEVKGYTEAFF. The CDR3 bases are TGTGCCAGCAGTGAAGTGAAGGGATACACTGAAGCTTTCTTT.

The chain recombines TRBV7-2 with TRBJ2-7, with a possible D match to TRBD1 (6 bases). This CDR3 has 15 residues. V lost 6 bases and J 3 bases, leaving 18 bases between the germline ends. Germline loops: CDR1 SGHTA, CDR2 FQGNSA. CDR3 amino acids: CASSLSQGNLYEQYF. The CDR3 bases are TGTGCCAGCAGTCTCAGCCAGGGGAACCTCTACGAGCAGTACTTC.

The genes are TRBV2 and TRBJ2-2, with D hard to call. Germline V lookup: CDR1 SNHLY, CDR2 FYNNEI. V dropped 4 bases and J dropped 1 base, with 7 bases sitting between them. The CDR3 consists of 14 residues. DNA of the CDR3: TGTGCCAGCAGTGCGCAGTTGAACACCGGGGAGCTGTTTTTT. The encoded protein is CASSAQLNTGELFF.

The DNA for the CDR3 is TGTGCCAGCAGCGTACAGGGGTTTAGCAATCAGCCCCAGCATTTT. Translated, it gives CASSVQGFSNQPQHF. This rearrangement joins TRBV5-8 to TRBJ1-5, with TRBD1 identical over 7 bases. Germline CDR1 SGHTS, CDR2 YDEGEE. Trimming cost V 4 bases and J 0 bases; bases outside gene matches: 4. The CDR3 totals 15 residues.

DNA of the CDR3: TGTGCCAGCAGCTTTAAAGGACGGTACGCGAACACCGGGGAGCTGTTTTTT. Translating it yields CASSFKGRYANTGELFF. The chain carries TRBV7-9 and TRBJ2-2; no firm D call. This CDR3 is built from 17 residues. In germline, CDR1 is SEHNR, CDR2 FQNEAQ (reference sequence). V lost 3 bases and J 0 bases, leaving 14 bases between the germline ends.

The chain's CDR3 is CASSPRGLNYGYTF. In DNA form, the CDR3 reads TGTGCCAGTAGTCCCAGGGGGCTTAACTATGGCTACACCTTC. V gene TRBV19 combines with J gene TRBJ1-2, with 8 bases matching TRBD1. With 5 bases clipped from V and 1 base from J, the junction kept 3 bases outside the gene matches. The CDR3 has 14 amino acids. The V gene's germline CDR1 is LNHDA and CDR2 SQIVND (reference sequence).

The chain links TRBV30 to TRBJ2-3; D call uncertain. Trimming pared 0 bases from V and 0 bases from J, leaving 10 bases between. Germline-derived CDR1 and CDR2 are GTSNPN and SVGIG (reference sequence). The CDR3 sequence is 15 residues long. This CDR3 is CAWSVRSWSTDTQYF. The DNA for the CDR3 is TGTGCCTGGAGTGTCAGGTCTTGGAGCACAGATACGCAGTATTTT.

The chain links TRBV7-3 to TRBJ2-1; D is ambiguous. The CDR3 length is 15 residues. The V gene lost 2 bases and the J gene lost 0 bases, with 8 bases spanning the gap. The germline gives CDR1 SGHTA, CDR2 FQGTGA. The CDR3 DNA sequence: TGTGCCAGCAGCTTAGGGGATAGCTCCTACAATGAGCAGTTCTTC. Amino acids: CASSLGDSSYNEQFF.

In this sample, this clone turned up a few times. The gene calls are TRBV4-1 and TRBJ2-7; 7 bases are shared with TRBD2. J was trimmed by 0 bases and V by 0 bases; bases with no gene match: 5. Germline V gives CDR1 MGHRA, CDR2 YSYEKL. The CDR3 runs 16 residues. This chain's CDR3 is CASSQDLLAASYEQYF. CDR3 DNA: TGCGCCAGCAGCCAAGATCTCCTAGCGGCCTCCTACGAGCAGTACTTC.

The chain's CDR3 is CAISGDRVGETQYF. CDR3 sequence (DNA): TGTGCCATCAGTGGGGACAGGGTAGGAGAGACCCAGTACTTC. The V and J genes are TRBV10-3 and TRBJ2-5, with 9 nucleotides matching TRBD1. The CDR3 covers 14 residues. Germline V lookup: CDR1 ENHRY, CDR2 SYGVKD. After removal of 4 bases from V and 4 bases from J, the junction contained 4 bases not matched to a gene.

The chain is built from TRBV6-1 and TRBJ2-1; D possibly corresponds to TRBD1 (6 bases). Germline CDR1 is MNHNS and CDR2 is SASEGT. This CDR3 has 16 amino acids. Trimming took 3 bases from V and 2 from J, leaving 14 bases between them. The CDR3 reads CASSDRWQGPYNEQFF. DNA of the CDR3: TGTGCCAGCAGTGATAGGTGGCAGGGGCCCTACAATGAGCAGTTCTTC.